This T cell receptor (beta chain) was observed in a study of cytotoxic CD8 clonotypes in ibrutinib-treated CLL. The overall study: Mean productive templates were 255,043; mean productive rearrangements were around 90,000. Whole-study results and caveats: Clonality measured at baseline exceeded age-matched healthy donors, tracking circulating CD8+ T-cell counts.

This CDR3 contains 18 residues. Germline CDR1 and CDR2: SGHAT and FQNNGV. V lost 5 bases and J lost 1, with 23 bases in between. This clone was seen a few times. The target antigen is unknown. Some clones are missing from TCRdb's copy, which holds only in-frame ones; the method was immunoSEQ multiplex PCR. The sample holds over 100,000 clones, roughly 85% seen once. The TCR comes from a human donor with chronic lymphocytic leukemia. The material sequenced was PBMCs, taken after 24 months of ibrutinib treatment. This chain uses TRBV11-2 with TRBJ1-1; D remains ambiguous. The CDR3 DNA is TGTGCCAGCAGCCGTCGGTTTGATTTGGCCTATCGGAACACTGAAGCTTTCTTT. Translated, it gives CASSRRFDLAYRNTEAFF.